Listed below are T cell receptor beta chains from one sample, sequenced in a study of cytomegalovirus exposure and HLA in healthy donors. Measured with immunoSEQ multiplex PCR; TCRdb has only the in-frame clones, and not every one. The table has about 100,000 clones, about 79% seen once. What was sequenced was PBMCs. Every receptor here comes from a female donor in good health and CMV-seropositive. Both conserved end residues are part of each CDR3. A D gene is named only where the DNA matches it firmly. Size values are once, few and many counts, or a class for expanded clones, and some rows have none.

v_gene,abundance,j_gene,d_gene,CDR3nt,CDR3aa
TRBV27,.,TRBJ2-7,TRBD1,TGTGCCAGCAGCCATAAGACAGGGGGCCTGACCTCCTACGAGCAGTACTTC,CASSHKTGGLTSYEQYF
TRBV6-5,.,TRBJ1-5,.,TGTGCCAGCAGGCAGGGGACGAATCAGCCCCAGCATTTT,CASRQGTNQPQHF
TRBV27,few,TRBJ1-5,.,TGTGCCAGCAGTTTGGGGGGGTTGCAGCCCCAGCATTTT,CASSLGGLQPQHF
TRBV7-2,once,TRBJ2-3,TRBD1,TGTGCCAGCTCCGAGGACAGGTCTAGCACAGATACGCAGTATTTT,CASSEDRSSTDTQYF
TRBV13,.,TRBJ2-7,TRBD1,TGTGCCACTGCGGGGCAGGGGGCTTACGAGCAGTACTTC,CATAGQGAYEQYF
TRBV18,.,TRBJ1-4,TRBD1,TGTGCCAGCTCGCCCGGGACAGGCGTAGAAAAACTGTTTTTT,CASSPGTGVEKLFF
TRBV19,.,TRBJ2-5,.,TGTGCCAGTAGTATCGGAGGGCAAGAGACCCAGTACTTC,CASSIGGQETQYF
TRBV6-1,.,TRBJ2-1,TRBD2,TGTGCCAGCGATTGGGGACTAGCGGGCAACAATGAGCAGTTCTTC,CASDWGLAGNNEQFF
TRBV4-3,.,TRBJ2-7,.,TGCGCCAGCAGCCAAGATCGAGGAGCCCCCTACGAGCAGTACTTC,CASSQDRGAPYEQYF
TRBV7-9,.,TRBJ2-6,.,TGTTCCAGCAGCCCCGGACAGCCCACTTCGGGGGCCAACGTCCTGACTTTC,CSSSPGQPTSGANVLTF
TRBV5-1,.,TRBJ2-1,TRBD2,TGCGCCAGCAGCTTAGGTAGCGGGAGGGCCAATGAGCAGTTCTTC,CASSLGSGRANEQFF
TRBV6-5,once,TRBJ1-3,TRBD1,TGTGCCAGCAGTATAACAGGGGACTCTGGAAACACCATATATTTT,CASSITGDSGNTIYF
TRBV5-1,.,TRBJ2-2,.,TGCGCCAGCAGCATTCTAGCGTCCCACACCGGGGAGCTGTTTTTT,CASSILASHTGELFF
TRBV6-5,.,TRBJ1-5,TRBD1,TGTGCCAGCAGTGTTACAGGGGGGGCAGGGCAGCCCCAGCATTTT,CASSVTGGAGQPQHF
TRBV7-2,once,TRBJ1-2,TRBD1,TGTGCCAGCAGCTCATCTCAGGGGGCGGGGAACTATGGCTACACCTTC,CASSSSQGAGNYGYTF